Listed here are 21 T cell receptor beta chains from one sample, sequenced in a study of cytomegalovirus exposure and HLA in healthy donors. PCR employed 60 Vbeta and 13 Jbeta primers. Libraries were prepared by immunoSEQ multiplex PCR; TCRdb keeps only in-frame clonotypes and omits some of them. The sample shows some 120,000 clones, roughly two thirds of them seen only once. Sequencing was performed on PBMCs. These receptors were obtained from a man aged 25 to 40 in good health and CMV-seropositive.

This clone is termed medium-sized. The gene calls are TRBV6-4 and TRBJ2-3; 10 bases map to TRBD2. CDR1 is MRHNA and CDR2 is SNTAGT in the germline V gene. CDR3 length equals 15 residues. Unmatched junction bases numbered 7, after V lost 5 bases and J lost 5 bases. The CDR3 bases are TGTGCCAGCAGTCCACTAGCGGGACAAAAAGATACGCAGTATTTT. It yields the protein CASSPLAGQKDTQYF.

Comments on this clone: Other DNA sequences of this sample code for an identical CDR3. The chain carries TRBV29-1 and TRBJ1-1, with TRBD1 as a possible D gene (5 bases). This CDR3 spans 13 amino acids. Trimming removed 6 bases at V and 10 bases at J, with 21 bases between. Germline V CDR1 and CDR2: SQVTM, ANQGSEA. The DNA for the CDR3 is TGCAGCGTCCTAGGGGTTCTGGGGCTCGGAGCTTTCTTT. This translates into CSVLGVLGLGAFF. Drawing the rest from reference TRBV29-1 and TRBJ1-1, the complete variable domain is SAVISQKPSRDICQRGTSLTIQCQVDSQVTMMFWYRQQPGQSLTLIATANQGSEATYESGFVIDKFPISRPNLTFSTLTVSNMSPEDSSIYLCSVLGVLGLGAFFGQGTRLTVV.

The V gene is TRBV15, the J gene TRBJ1-2; TRBD1 aligns across 8 bases. The CDR3 has 16 residues. Germline V CDR1 and CDR2: LNHNV, YYDKDF (reference sequence). J lost 8 bases, V lost 1 base, and 12 bases had no gene match. The CDR3: CATSRGPIGTGGGYTF. CDR3 coding DNA: TGTGCCACCAGCAGAGGCCCGATCGGAACAGGGGGGGGCTACACCTTC. Full variable domain (rest looked up from reference TRBV15 and TRBJ1-2): DAMVIQNPRYQVTQFGKPVTLSCSQTLNHNVMYWYQQKSSQAPKLLFHYYDKDFNNEADTPDNFQSRRPNTSFCFLDIRSPGLGDTAMYLCATSRGPIGTGGGYTFGSGTRLTVV.

Worth noting for this clone: The sample carries other DNA sequences with the same CDR3. This chain joins TRBV5-1 and TRBJ2-3, with a weak D call TRBD2 (6 bases). The CDR3 covers 14 residues. Germline V lookup: CDR1 SGHRS, CDR2 YFSETQ. V was shortened by 4 bases and J by 2 bases, with 11 bases between the two germline ends. The CDR3 here is CASSLGDSTDTQYF. The CDR3 DNA reads TGCGCCAGCAGCCTTGGGGACTCCACAGATACGCAGTATTTT. Based on the CDR3 plus reference TRBV5-1 and TRBJ2-3, the full variable domain is KAGVTQTPRYLIKTRGQQVTLSCSPISGHRSVSWYQQTPGQGLQFLFEYFSETQRNKGNFPGRFSGRQFSNSRSEMNVSTLELGDSALYLCASSLGDSTDTQYFGPGTRLTVL.

This rearrangement joins TRBV19 to TRBJ2-7; the D gene is possibly TRBD2 (6 bases). In germline, CDR1 is LNHDA, CDR2 SQIVND (reference sequence). Trimming left V 7 bases short and J 3 bases short, with 16 bases between. This CDR3 spans 14 amino acids. CDR3 protein: CASNRGADRYEQYF. CDR3 in DNA: TGTGCCAGTAATCGCGGGGCAGACCGCTACGAGCAGTACTTC.

A note on this clone: The sample holds other DNA sequences that translate to the same CDR3. This chain links TRBV29-1 with TRBJ2-7; 7 nucleotides align to TRBD2. In germline, CDR1 is SQVTM, CDR2 ANQGSEA. This CDR3 spans 14 amino acids. J was trimmed by 2 bases and V by 3 bases; bases with no gene match: 7. CDR3 nucleotides: TGCAGCGTTGATTTGGCTAGCGGAGCCTACGAGCAGTACTTC. This gives the protein CSVDLASGAYEQYF.

In this sample, this clone turned up a few times. The rearrangement joins TRBV28 to TRBJ2-3; TRBD1 agrees at 9 bases. J gave up 0 bases and V 5 bases, and 9 bases lay outside the gene matches. The CDR3 has 17 amino acids. The germline V gene encodes CDR1 MDHEN and CDR2 SYDVKM. The chain's CDR3 is CASSPGQGLTSTDTQYF. CDR3 nucleotides: TGTGCCAGCAGTCCGGGACAGGGACTAACTAGCACAGATACGCAGTATTTT.

V is TRBV2 and J is TRBJ2-3; tentative D call: TRBD2 (5 bases). CDR1 and CDR2 (germline): SNHLY, FYNNEI. This CDR3 spans 15 amino acids. V dropped 3 bases and J dropped 4 bases, with 14 bases sitting between them. The CDR3 nucleotides read TGTGCCAGCAGTGATGGGCTAGCTCCCGCAGATACGCAGTATTTT. Amino acids: CASSDGLAPADTQYF.

The chain has TRBV15 and TRBJ2-7; 9 bases agree with TRBD1. The CDR3 is made up of 14 amino acids. Trimming at V came to 2 bases and at J to 5 bases, leaving 4 bases not matched to a gene. Germline V gene lookup returns CDR1 LNHNV and CDR2 YYDKDF (reference sequence). The CDR3 DNA sequence: TGTGCCACCAGCAGAAGGGACAGGGAAGACGAGCAGTACTTC. Its protein product is CATSRRDREDEQYF.

This clone occurred a few times. The V gene is TRBV6-5, the J gene TRBJ2-5; 7 bases agree with TRBD1. The J call could be wrong; TRBJ2-7 is a better fit for the DNA end. CDR3 size: 14 residues. The germline V gene encodes CDR1 MNHEY and CDR2 SVGAGI. CDR3 in DNA: TGTGCCAGCAGTTACTCGGGACAGACCTACGAGCAGTACTTC. Its translation: CASSYSGQTYEQYF.

The rearrangement joins TRBV19 to TRBJ2-3; TRBD2 aligns across 7 bases. The CDR3 extends over 16 amino acids. Trimming removed 10 bases from V and 7 bases from J; junction bases left unmatched: 20. From germline, CDR1 is LNHDA and CDR2 SQIVND (reference sequence). The CDR3 loop is CATAGLRGGSWNTQYF. In DNA form, the CDR3 reads TGTGCCACCGCGGGGCTAAGGGGCGGGAGTTGGAATACGCAGTATTTT.

This chain uses TRBV29-1 with TRBJ2-4; TRBD2 agrees at 8 bases. Germline V CDR1 and CDR2: SQVTM, ANQGSEA. This CDR3 region has 12 residues. The trim removed 3 bases at V and 8 bases at J, leaving 3 bases unmatched. The CDR3 region has the DNA TGCAGCGTTGAGAGCGGGGGAGACATTCAGTACTTC. Translation gives CSVESGGDIQYF.

This clone turned up a few times. J is TRBJ1-2 and V is TRBV19, with 9 positions matching TRBD1. The CDR3 spans 14 residues. Per germline, CDR1 LNHDA and CDR2 SQIVND (reference sequence). V gave up 9 bases and J gave up 4 bases; unmatched junction bases: 9. The CDR3 DNA reads TGTGCCAGCGTAGGGACAGGGAAAGGCTATGGCTACACCTTC. This gives the protein CASVGTGKGYGYTF. Full variable domain (rest looked up from reference TRBV19 and TRBJ1-2): DGGITQSPKYLFRKEGQNVTLSCEQNLNHDAMYWYRQDPGQGLRLIYYSQIVNDFQKGDIAEGYSVSREKKESFPLTVTSAQKNPTAFYLCASVGTGKGYGYTFGSGTRLTVV.

The rearrangement uses TRBV7-2 and TRBJ1-2; D may be TRBD1 (5 bases). Germline values: CDR1 SGHTA, CDR2 FQGNSA. The CDR3 sequence is 13 residues long. V was clipped by 3 bases and J by 4 bases, with 9 bases between them. In DNA, the CDR3 is TGTGCCAGCAGCTTCGACAGACTCTATGGCTACACCTTC. Its protein is CASSFDRLYGYTF. Based on the CDR3 plus reference TRBV7-2 and TRBJ1-2, the full variable domain is GAGVSQSPSNKVTEKGKDVELRCDPISGHTALYWYRQSLGQGLEFLIYFQGNSAPDKSGLPSDRFSAERTGGSVSTLTIQRTQQEDSAVYLCASSFDRLYGYTFGSGTRLTVV.

Regarding this clone: A junction end diverges from the germline sequence, so it may reflect a read error. The genes are TRBV27 and TRBJ2-1; D is unresolved. From germline, CDR1 is MNHEY and CDR2 SMNVEV (reference sequence). The CDR3 is 12 amino acids. CDR3 amino acids: CASSSTYYEQFF. CDR3 in DNA: TGTGCCAGCAGTTCCACCTACTATGAGCAGTTCTTC.

V usage is TRBV28 and J usage is TRBJ1-2, with D tentatively TRBD1 (5 bases). The CDR3 sequence is 15 residues long. Trimming stripped 6 bases from V and 4 bases from J, with 18 bases between. Germline assignment: CDR1 MDHEN and CDR2 SYDVKM. The CDR3 reads CASRLGPWGGYGYTF. The CDR3 bases are TGTGCCAGCAGATTGGGCCCTTGGGGCGGCTATGGCTACACCTTC.

CDR3 nucleotide sequence: TGTGCCAGTGGACTAGCGGGAATATCTACAGATACGCAGTATTTT. Translation: CASGLAGISTDTQYF. The rearrangement joins TRBV10-3 to TRBJ2-3; the match to TRBD2 covers 12 bases. This CDR3 comprises 15 residues. V was clipped by 10 bases and J by 3 bases; unmatched bases: 8. Germline CDR1 is ENHRY and CDR2 is SYGVKD.

The V gene is TRBV9, the J gene TRBJ2-7; 11 positions match TRBD2. After removal of 1 base from V and 6 bases from J, the junction contained 3 bases not matched to a gene. Germline V gene sequence: CDR1 SGDLS, CDR2 YYNGEE. CDR3 size: 14 residues. This CDR3 reads CASSVTSGSLEQYF. The CDR3 coding sequence is TGTGCCAGCAGCGTAACTAGCGGGAGTCTCGAGCAGTACTTC.

The gene calls are TRBV9 and TRBJ1-2; 8 bases agree with TRBD1. The CDR3 has 16 amino acids. The V gene end was trimmed by 6 bases and the J gene end by 3 bases; junction bases not matched to a gene: 13. Per germline, CDR1 SGDLS and CDR2 YYNGEE. Here the CDR3 reads CASTPLGRTGYYGYTF. The CDR3, as DNA: TGTGCCAGCACCCCTCTGGGTCGGACAGGGTACTATGGCTACACCTTC.

J is TRBJ2-7 and V is TRBV15; 7 bases agree with TRBD2. Germline lookup yields CDR1 LNHNV and CDR2 YYDKDF (reference sequence). The CDR3 runs to 15 residues. The J segment lost 4 bases and the V segment lost 2 bases, leaving 8 bases of the junction unmatched. CDR3 in amino acids: CATSRPGTKRYEQYF. Written as DNA, the CDR3 is TGTGCCACCAGCAGACCCGGGACTAAAAGATACGAGCAGTACTTC.

The chain joins TRBV5-5 to TRBJ2-5; 7 bases agree with TRBD2. J lost 5 bases, V lost 4 bases, and 5 bases had no gene match. The CDR3 runs to 13 residues. Looked up from germline, CDR1 is SGHKS and CDR2 is YYEKEE (reference sequence). The chain's CDR3 is CASSGRADETQYF. CDR3 DNA sequence: TGTGCCAGCAGCGGGAGGGCCGATGAGACCCAGTACTTC. Full variable domain (missing parts from reference TRBV5-5 and TRBJ2-5): DAGVTQSPTHLIKTRGQQVTLRCSPISGHKSVSWYQQVLGQGPQFIFQYYEKEERGRGNFPDRFSARQFPNYSSELNVNALLLGDSALYLCASSGRADETQYFGPGTRLLVL.